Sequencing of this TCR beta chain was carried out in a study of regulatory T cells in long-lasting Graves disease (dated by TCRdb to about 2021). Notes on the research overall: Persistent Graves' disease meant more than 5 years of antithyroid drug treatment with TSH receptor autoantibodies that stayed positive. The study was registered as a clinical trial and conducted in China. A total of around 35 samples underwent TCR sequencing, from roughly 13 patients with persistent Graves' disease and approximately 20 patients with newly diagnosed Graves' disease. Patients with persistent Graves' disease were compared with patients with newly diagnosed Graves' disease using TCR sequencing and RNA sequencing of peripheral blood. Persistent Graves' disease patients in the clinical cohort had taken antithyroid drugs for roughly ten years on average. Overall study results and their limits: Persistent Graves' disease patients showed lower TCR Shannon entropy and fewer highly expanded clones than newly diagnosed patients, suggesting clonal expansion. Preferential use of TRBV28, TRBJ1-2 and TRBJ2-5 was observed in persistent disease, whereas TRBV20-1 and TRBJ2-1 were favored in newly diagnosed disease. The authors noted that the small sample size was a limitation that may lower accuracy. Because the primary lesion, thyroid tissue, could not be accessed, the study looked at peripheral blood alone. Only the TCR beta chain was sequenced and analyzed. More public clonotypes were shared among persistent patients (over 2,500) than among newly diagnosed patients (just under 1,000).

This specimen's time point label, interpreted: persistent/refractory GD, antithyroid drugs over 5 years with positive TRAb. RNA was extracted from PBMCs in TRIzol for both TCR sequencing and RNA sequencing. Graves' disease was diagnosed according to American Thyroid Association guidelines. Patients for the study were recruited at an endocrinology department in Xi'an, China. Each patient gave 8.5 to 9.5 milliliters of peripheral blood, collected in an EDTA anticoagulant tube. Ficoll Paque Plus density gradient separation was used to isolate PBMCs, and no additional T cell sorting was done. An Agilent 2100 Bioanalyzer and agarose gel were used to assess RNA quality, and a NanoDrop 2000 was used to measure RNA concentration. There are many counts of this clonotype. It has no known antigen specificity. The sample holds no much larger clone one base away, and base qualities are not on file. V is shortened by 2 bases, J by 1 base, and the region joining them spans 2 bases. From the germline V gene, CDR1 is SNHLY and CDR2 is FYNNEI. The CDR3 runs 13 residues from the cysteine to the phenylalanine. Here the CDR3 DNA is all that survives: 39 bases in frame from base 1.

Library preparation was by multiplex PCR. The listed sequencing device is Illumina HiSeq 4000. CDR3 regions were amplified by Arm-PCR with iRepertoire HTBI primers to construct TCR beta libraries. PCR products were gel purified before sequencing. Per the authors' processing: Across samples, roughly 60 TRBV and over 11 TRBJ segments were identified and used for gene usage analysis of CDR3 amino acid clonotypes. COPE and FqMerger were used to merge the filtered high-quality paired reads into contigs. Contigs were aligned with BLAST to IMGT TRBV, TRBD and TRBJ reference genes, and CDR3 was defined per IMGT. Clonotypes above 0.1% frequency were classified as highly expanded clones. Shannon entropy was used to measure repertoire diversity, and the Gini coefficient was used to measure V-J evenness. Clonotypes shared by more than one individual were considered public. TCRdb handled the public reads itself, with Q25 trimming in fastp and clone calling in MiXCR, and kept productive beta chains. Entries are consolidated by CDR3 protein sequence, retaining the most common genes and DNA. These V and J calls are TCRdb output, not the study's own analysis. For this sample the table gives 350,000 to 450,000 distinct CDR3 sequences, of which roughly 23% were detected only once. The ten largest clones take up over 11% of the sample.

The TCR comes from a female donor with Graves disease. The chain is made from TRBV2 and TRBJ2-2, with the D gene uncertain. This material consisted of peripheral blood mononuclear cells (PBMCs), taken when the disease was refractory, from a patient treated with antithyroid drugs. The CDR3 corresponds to CASSEQNTGELFF. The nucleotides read TGTGCCAGCAGTGAACAGAACACCGGGGAGCTGTTTTTT.